This T cell receptor beta chain is drawn from a study of shared clonotypes between healthy human individuals (dated by TCRdb to 2020 to 2022). Study-level background: The cohort comprised two women and a few men aged 18 to 49 years. For each donor, three plates each were used for CD4 naive and CD4 memory, two plates were used for CD8 naive, and one plate was used for CD8 memory. To estimate repertoire size and how much clonotypes are shared between individuals, the study performed deep sequencing of blood TCR repertoires from roughly five healthy adults. Libraries were prepared and TCR repertoires were sequenced by different laboratories using diverse techniques, in order to increase sequencing depth and limit assay-specific biases. Leukapheresis yielded between about 0.85 and 9.5 billion PBMCs per donor. Points the paper makes about the study in general: Naive subsets generally had larger estimated clonotype richness than memory subsets did. Clonotypes shared by all four sorted-subset donors showed higher generation probabilities than non-shared clonotypes. Incomplete sequencing was indicated by rarefaction of sorted-subset datasets, despite the large sequencing depth. Because the study included only a small number of donors, the genetic and exposure-history diversity represented was limited. Pairwise subsampling led to the expectation that sequencing depth would affect the degree of clonotype sharing among donors. Sampling was restricted to blood, and TCR repertoires in tissue are likely to differ from TCR repertoires in blood. Across a few donors, approximately 5% of naive CD4, approximately 3.5% of naive CD8, roughly 2.2% of memory CD4, and 0.4% of memory CD8 clonotypes were shared.

This clone was recorded only once. The antigen it binds to is not known. There are no base qualities to consult, and no much larger clone falls within one base. V is shortened by 2 bases, J by 12 bases, and the region joining them spans 17 bases. Counted from cysteine to phenylalanine, this CDR3 has 13 amino acids. Solely the CDR3 DNA is kept, with 39 bases framed from the first base. From the germline V gene, CDR1 is LGHNA and CDR2 is YSLEER. The donors were healthy, HIV-negative adults who had no recently reported acute infections or vaccinations. All donors were Caucasian adults living in Nashville, Tennessee, USA. CD4+ T cells were enriched through magnetic negative selection, after which naive cells were positively selected on CD45RA and the remaining negative fraction served as the memory subset. After blood collection by leukapheresis, PBMCs were isolated using Ficoll-Histopaque density gradient centrifugation and then cryopreserved in the vapor phase of liquid nitrogen. Analytical flow cytometry was used to check the purity and quantity of every magnetically sorted T cell population. Genomic DNA was isolated from each sorted fraction and quantified by UV absorbance on a Nanodrop 2000c.

Using the deep immunoSEQ assay, multiplex PCR amplified TCR CDR3 regions from genomic DNA. Genomic DNA extracted from each cell subset was distributed evenly over all wells of several immunoSEQ 96-well plates, and each plate served as one replicate. For sorted subsets, approximately 190 ng genomic DNA, equal to tens of thousands of T cell genomes, was loaded into each replicate PCR. Purified libraries were measured with a Qubit 3.0 fluorometer, size-checked on a Bioanalyzer 2100, and measured again with the KAPA Library Quantification kit. Every immunoSEQ 96-well plate was sequenced on a dedicated single-read 150-cycle Illumina NextSeq 550 flow cell. For the original study's pipeline: Because the immunoSEQ output included only junctional sequences and no quality scores, the filtering could not be the same as the filtering used for full-length reads. Sequences were annotated with PyIR, a Python wrapper for IgBLAST v1.9, using IMGT germline references to assign V/J genes and CDR3. Any read was removed if the V/J assignment was weak (E-value above 1e-6), the CDR3 was missing, or the read contained stop codons, out-of-frame junctions, or ambiguous translated residues. V3J clonotypes were defined as sequences sharing the same inferred V gene, J gene, and CDR3 amino acid sequence. Percentage overlap between repertoires was calculated by dividing the number of shared unique clonotypes by the size of the smaller repertoire. RTK rarefaction, the Chao1 estimator, and Recon v2.1 estimates of unobserved clonotypes were used to assess repertoire richness. For all TCRbeta clonotypes obtained by the gDNA method from a few donors, generation probabilities were computed with OLGA. TCRdb took over this immuneACCESS table, retaining in-frame rearrangements with V and J assigned. Such tables are incomplete; in checked studies, under half of the missing clones stem from an unresolved V gene, and the remainder is unexplained. The V and J calls and the clone size are those of that table, but D and trimming were determined from the DNA. The sample records some 1.4 million clones, roughly 95% of which are singletons. Jointly, the top ten make up approximately 1.1% of the sample.

Recombination connected TRBV4-3 to TRBJ2-7, with TRBD1 perhaps the D gene, on 6 matching bases. Sequencing was done on a sample of naive CD4+ T cells sorted from blood. The cell subset or site label on this specimen signifies: CD45RA+ positively selected. The clonotype originates from a man between 25 and 39 years old in good health. The sequence in DNA is TGCGCCAGCAGCCAAACCCTACAGGGAAAACGGTACTTC. Its protein is CASSQTLQGKRYF.